The TCR beta chain under discussion was sequenced for a study of OX40 agonist ivuxolimab in advanced cancers. Using immunoSEQ multiplex PCR, the repertoire was profiled, and TCRdb retains in-frame clones only, with some absent. This table has approximately 100,000 clones, 85% to 90% appearing once. V lost 0 bases and J lost 11, with 8 bases in between. Germline CDR1 is GTSNPN and CDR2 is SVGIG (reference sequence). CDR3 length equals 12 residues. The chain joins TRBV30 to TRBJ1-6; D is ambiguous. Sequenced here: CD4+ or CD8+ T cells sorted from blood, sampled in a trial of the OX40 agonist ivuxolimab. This clonotype was sampled from an adult with an advanced solid tumor such as melanoma, head and neck, liver or kidney cancer. CDR3 in DNA: TGTGCCTGGAGTGTGCAGGTTCCACCCCTCCACTTT. Encoded protein: CAWSVQVPPLHF.